These 17 T cell receptor beta chains share one sample of origin, sequenced in a study of blood T cell repertoires in COVID-19 (dated by TCRdb to the early 2020s). Libraries were constructed by the immunoSEQ multiplex PCR assay. The source is immuneACCESS, and TCRdb retained only in-frame sequences with V and J called. Part of the clones is not carried over; for the studies checked, unresolved V genes explain less than half of this, and the remainder is unexplained. In this sample the table shows over 100,000 clones, approximately 80% of which occur a single time. Clones ranked in the top ten supply 26% of the sample. What was sequenced was peripheral blood. Receptor source: a man between 60 and 75 years old with acute or convalescent COVID-19.

J is TRBJ1-2 and V is TRBV28, with 7 bases identical to TRBD1. V trimming: 6 bases; J trimming: 2 bases; junction bases outside the gene matches: 9. The CDR3 is 15 amino acids. Per germline, CDR1 MDHEN and CDR2 SYDVKM. The CDR3 DNA sequence: TGTGCCAGCAGCCCTGGGCCGGGACAGAACTATGGCTACACCTTC. It encodes CASSPGPGQNYGYTF.

The chain is built from TRBV7-9 and TRBJ2-4, with 8 bases fitting TRBD2. Trimming took 5 bases from V and 7 from J; bases not matched to a gene: 1. The CDR3 runs 12 residues. The germline V gene has CDR1 SEHNR and CDR2 FQNEAQ (reference sequence). In DNA, the CDR3 is TGTGCCAGCAGCCGGGAGGGGAACATTCAGTACTTC. Its translation: CASSREGNIQYF.

J is TRBJ1-1 and V is TRBV10-3; unclear D gene. The CDR3 sequence is 13 residues long. Per germline, CDR1 ENHRY and CDR2 SYGVKD. Trimming stripped 11 bases from V and 5 bases from J, with 18 bases between. This chain's CDR3 is CAAATQVETEAFF. The CDR3, as DNA: TGTGCCGCTGCGACGCAGGTGGAAACTGAAGCTTTCTTT.

This clone appeared a few times. The rearrangement joins TRBV5-1 to TRBJ1-1; D possibly corresponds to TRBD1 (6 bases). The germline V and J ends were trimmed by 4 bases and 1 base, with 11 bases remaining between them. Per the germline V gene, CDR1 is SGHRS and CDR2 is YFSETQ. The CDR3 is 14 amino acids. This CDR3 reads CASSPTQGNTEAFF. CDR3 sequence (DNA): TGCGCCAGCAGCCCAACACAGGGGAACACTGAAGCTTTCTTT.

J is TRBJ2-2 and V is TRBV5-1; 8 bases are shared with TRBD2. The CDR3 length is 15 residues. Per germline, CDR1 SGHRS and CDR2 YFSETQ. Trimming at V came to 2 bases and at J to 5 bases, leaving 5 bases not matched to a gene. The CDR3 nucleotides are TGCGCCAGCAGCTTAGCGGGGGCGAGTACCGGGGAGCTGTTTTTT. Translation: CASSLAGASTGELFF.

J is TRBJ2-7 and V is TRBV3-1 (or the pseudogene TRBV3-2), with 11 bases lining up with TRBD2. V dropped 1 base and J dropped 6; count of bases not matched to a gene: 8. Germline values: CDR1 LGHDT, CDR2 YNNKEL (reference sequence). CDR3 length equals 16 residues. CDR3 bases: TGTGCCAGCAGCCAAGTGGCTAGCGGGAGGACGGGCGAGCAGTACTTC. It codes for CASSQVASGRTGEQYF.

This rearrangement joins TRBV27 to TRBJ2-1; 9 bases are a match to TRBD2. Germline loops: CDR1 MNHEY, CDR2 SMNVEV (reference sequence). V gave up 5 bases and J gave up 2 bases; unmatched junction bases: 10. The CDR3 totals 17 residues. The CDR3 DNA sequence: TGTGCCAGCAGTCGGTATAGCGGGGGAAACCCCTACAATGAGCAGTTCTTC. Translated, it gives CASSRYSGGNPYNEQFF.

V and J are TRBV28 and TRBJ2-1; 13 nucleotides align to TRBD2. The CDR3 length is 17 residues. J gave up 10 bases and V 5 bases, and 14 bases lay outside the gene matches. Germline CDR1 reads MDHEN; CDR2 reads SYDVKM. The chain's CDR3 is CASSLSWTSGRFFEQFF. DNA for the CDR3: TGTGCCAGCAGTCTCTCCTGGACTAGCGGGAGATTTTTCGAGCAGTTCTTC.

The chain employs TRBV27 and TRBJ2-7; 13 bases align to TRBD2. V shed 4 bases and J 5 bases; nucleotides not matched to a gene: 8. The V gene's germline CDR1 is MNHEY and CDR2 SMNVEV (reference sequence). The CDR3 spans 16 residues. The CDR3 is CASSSTAGLAGNEQYF. CDR3 nucleotides: TGTGCCAGCAGTTCAACCGCGGGACTAGCGGGAAACGAGCAGTACTTC.

The chain joins TRBV18 to TRBJ2-2; D is unclear. The CDR3 extends over 16 amino acids. Trimming pared 4 bases from V and 5 bases from J, leaving 17 bases between. Germline lookup yields CDR1 KGHSH and CDR2 LQKENI. The CDR3 region is CASSLRQIDYTGELFF. DNA of the CDR3: TGTGCCAGCTCACTCCGACAAATCGATTATACCGGGGAGCTGTTTTTT.

The chain carries TRBV6-5 and TRBJ1-2, with D unresolved. In germline, CDR1 is MNHEY, CDR2 SVGAGI. CDR3 size: 15 residues. CDR3: CATAERLNPNYGYTF. In nucleotides, the CDR3 is TGTGCTACTGCCGAGAGGCTCAACCCAAACTATGGCTACACCTTC.

The gene calls are TRBV5-1 and TRBJ1-2; D unresolved. Looked up from germline, CDR1 is SGHRS and CDR2 is YFSETQ. The CDR3 contains 13 residues. Trimming pared 4 bases from V and 2 bases from J, leaving 9 bases between. CDR3 region: CASSGGPNYGYTF. DNA of the CDR3: TGCGCCAGCAGCGGAGGGCCCAACTATGGCTACACCTTC.

This chain links TRBV5-4 with TRBJ2-7, with D perhaps TRBD2 (5 bases). The CDR3 is 14 amino acids. Germline V gene sequence: CDR1 SGHNT, CDR2 YYREEE (reference sequence). The germline V and J ends were trimmed by 4 bases and 0 bases, with 11 bases remaining between them. The CDR3 bases are TGTGCCAGCAGCCGGGCGGGTTTCTCCTACGAGCAGTACGTC. Encoded protein: CASSRAGFSYEQYV.

The chain uses TRBV28 and TRBJ1-5; D ambiguous. The CDR3 is made up of 14 amino acids. Germline-derived CDR1 and CDR2 are MDHEN and SYDVKM. V was shortened by 2 bases and J by 6 bases, with 11 bases between the two germline ends. For the CDR3, the DNA is TGTGCCAGCAGTTTACCCAGCCCGGGTCAGCCCCAGCATTTT. This sequence encodes CASSLPSPGQPQHF.

The gene calls are TRBV19 and TRBJ1-2; TRBD1 aligns across 9 bases. The CDR3 spans 14 residues. From germline, CDR1 is LNHDA and CDR2 SQIVND (reference sequence). The trim removed 3 bases at V and 7 bases at J, leaving 6 bases unmatched. The CDR3 sequence: CASSITGGDSGYTF. CDR3 sequence (DNA): TGTGCCAGTAGTATCACAGGGGGCGATAGTGGCTACACCTTC.

The chain combines TRBV3-1 (or the pseudogene TRBV3-2) with TRBJ1-1; D is perhaps TRBD1 (5 bases). The CDR3 totals 16 residues. Germline CDR1 reads LGHDT; CDR2 reads YNNKEL (reference sequence). Between the trimmed V and J ends, which lost 7 bases and 3 bases, there was a span of 21 bases. The DNA for the CDR3 is TGTGCCAGCACCCCAAGGGGTACCGTTACCGACACTGAAGCTTTCTTT. Translation gives CASTPRGTVTDTEAFF.

This clone was observed a single time. V usage is TRBV19 and J usage is TRBJ2-5, with a possible D match to TRBD2 (6 bases). The ends were cut back, 1 base at V and 1 base at J, with 13 bases in the middle. Germline V CDR1 and CDR2: LNHDA, SQIVND (reference sequence). The CDR3 is 16 residues long. The CDR3 DNA sequence: TGTGCCAGTAGTATAGCGGGGACTGGGTTCCAAGAGACCCAGTACTTC. Its protein product is CASSIAGTGFQETQYF.